Presented here are 12 T cell receptor beta chains from one specimen sequenced in a study of blood T cell repertoires in COVID-19. Sequenced by immunoSEQ multiplex PCR; TCRdb stores in-frame clones only, minus some. The sample has about 59,000 clones; approximately 78% are singletons. The source material was peripheral blood. These receptor sequences come from a man older than 75 with acute or convalescent COVID-19.

This chain joins TRBV18 and TRBJ1-1; no clear D gene. The CDR3 covers 14 residues. V gave up 3 bases and J gave up 1 base, with 9 bases separating them. Germline-derived CDR1 and CDR2 are KGHSH and LQKENI. The CDR3 loop reads CASSPLTGNTEAFF. DNA for the CDR3: TGTGCCAGCTCACCTCTTACGGGGAACACTGAAGCTTTCTTT. The whole variable domain, remainder taken from reference TRBV18 and TRBJ1-1, is NAGVMQNPRHLVRRRGQEARLRCSPMKGHSHVYWYRQLPEEGLKFMVYLQKENIIDESGMPKERFSAEFPKEGPSILRIQQVVRGDSAAYFCASSPLTGNTEAFFGQGTRLTVV.

This chain uses TRBV7-8 with TRBJ2-4, with 14 bases fitting TRBD2. V was pared by 5 bases and J by 4 bases, with 10 bases of the junction left unmatched. CDR3 size: 18 residues. Germline CDR1 is SGHVS and CDR2 is FQNEAQ. This CDR3 reads CASSPGLAGGHSKNIQYF. The CDR3 DNA reads TGTGCCAGCAGCCCAGGACTAGCGGGGGGCCACTCTAAAAACATTCAGTACTTC.

The chain carries TRBV19 and TRBJ1-2; a possible D gene is TRBD1 (5 bases). The V end was cut by 4 bases, the J end by 2 bases, with 11 bases between. The germline gives CDR1 LNHDA, CDR2 SQIVND (reference sequence). The CDR3 is 14 residues long. The CDR3 DNA sequence: TGTGCCAGTAGTACCCCAGGGTTAAACTATGGCTACACCTTC. It is translated as CASSTPGLNYGYTF.

V is TRBV5-1 and J is TRBJ1-1; D is undetermined. CDR3 length equals 13 residues. V lost 2 bases to trimming and J lost 5 bases, with 10 bases between them. Germline values: CDR1 SGHRS, CDR2 YFSETQ. The CDR3 nucleotides are TGCGCCAGCAGCTTATTCGGGATTACTGAAGCTTTCTTT. Translated, it gives CASSLFGITEAFF.

The chain is built from TRBV5-6 and TRBJ1-4, with D tentatively TRBD1 (5 bases). This CDR3 has 15 amino acids. Germline CDR1 is SGHDT and CDR2 is YYEEEE. V lost 5 bases, J lost 8 bases, and 19 bases lay in between. The CDR3 coding sequence is TGTGCCAGCAGACAACAGACAGATAAGGAAGAAAAACTGTTTTTT. It translates to CASRQQTDKEEKLFF.

The genes are TRBV4-1 and TRBJ2-5; TRBD2 matches at 15 bases. The CDR3 runs 16 residues. Germline CDR1 reads MGHRA; CDR2 reads YSYEKL. Germline trimming cut 4 bases from V and 2 bases from J; bases unmatched to any gene: 2. The CDR3 DNA reads TGCGCCAGCAGCCCAGGGACTAGCGGGGGGCAAGAGACCCAGTACTTC. It codes for CASSPGTSGGQETQYF.

The chain has TRBV6-5 and TRBJ2-3, with 8 positions matching TRBD2. With 2 bases clipped from V and 3 bases from J, the junction kept 7 bases outside the gene matches. Per germline, CDR1 MNHEY and CDR2 SVGAGI. The CDR3 loop spans 16 amino acids. CDR3 in amino acids: CASSYGAGVGTDTQYF. The CDR3 DNA follows: TGTGCCAGCAGTTACGGAGCGGGAGTTGGTACAGATACGCAGTATTTT.

The V call is TRBV5-1, the J call TRBJ1-1; no definite D call. Per the germline V gene, CDR1 is SGHRS and CDR2 is YFSETQ. Trimming pared 0 bases from V and 6 bases from J, leaving 12 bases between. The CDR3 runs 14 residues. As DNA, the CDR3 is TGCGCCAGCAGCTTGGACCCGGGAACGGCTGAAGCTTTCTTT. Amino acid sequence: CASSLDPGTAEAFF.

The J gene is TRBJ2-6, the V gene TRBV14; D remains ambiguous. The V gene's germline CDR1 is SGHDN and CDR2 FVKESK. V dropped 2 bases and J dropped 0 bases, with 14 bases sitting between them. The CDR3 length is 18 residues. For the CDR3, the DNA is TGTGCCAGCAGCCAATTTAACAGCCCGATCTCTGGGGCCAACGTCCTGACTTTC. Encoded protein: CASSQFNSPISGANVLTF.

The chain joins TRBV4-2 to TRBJ1-2; 8 bases are a match to TRBD1. CDR1 is LGHNA, CDR2 YNFKEQ, per germline. With 0 bases clipped from V and 0 bases from J, the junction kept 6 bases outside the gene matches. This CDR3 contains 17 residues. The CDR3 DNA reads TGTGCCAGCAGCCAAGACGTTTGGACAGGGTCTAACTATGGCTACACCTTC. Its translation: CASSQDVWTGSNYGYTF.

The rearrangement uses TRBV30 and TRBJ2-5; D possibly corresponds to TRBD1 (6 bases). This CDR3 is 15 amino acids long. Deletions cut 2 bases from V and 1 base from J, with 14 bases between. CDR1 is GTSNPN and CDR2 is SVGIG in the germline V gene (reference sequence). The CDR3 nucleotides are TGTGCCTGGAGTTCAGGGGTTGGTACCCAAGAGACCCAGTACTTC. This encodes CAWSSGVGTQETQYF.

This chain uses TRBV5-1 with TRBJ2-2, with 8 nucleotides matching TRBD1. The CDR3 runs 15 residues. Looked up from germline, CDR1 is SGHRS and CDR2 is YFSETQ. J was trimmed by 5 bases and V by 1 base; bases with no gene match: 4. For the CDR3, the DNA is TGCGCCAGCAGCTTGCAGGGGGCTGAGACCGGGGAGCTGTTTTTT. Amino acid sequence: CASSLQGAETGELFF.